This TCR beta chain was captured by sequencing in a study of early T cells in non-severe SARS-CoV-2 infection. Unique molecular identifiers (one per individual cDNA molecule) were attached. TCRdb processed the 5' RACE reads anew with MiXCR; each CDR3 protein has one entry. Seen here are some 85,000 distinct CDR3 sequences, roughly 13% observed once, and the top ten hold approximately 1.3%. The source of this sequence is an adult who was a healthcare worker with PCR-confirmed SARS-CoV-2 infection or an uninfected control (not recorded which). Material: whole blood.

As DNA, the CDR3 is TGCGCCAGCAGCTTCCAGGGGTACTATGAAGAGACCCAGTACTTC. Its protein product is CASSFQGYYEETQYF. This sequence joins TRBV5-1 and TRBJ2-5; possible D gene TRBD1, 6 bases. Trimming left V 2 bases short and J 3 bases short, with 14 bases between. The CDR3 covers 15 residues. Germline CDR1 reads SGHRS; CDR2 reads YFSETQ.